Listed below are T cell receptor beta chains from one sample, sequenced in a study of T cells in Graves' hyperthyroidism and ophthalmopathy. TCRdb re-derived calls from the multiplex PCR reads in MiXCR, one entry per CDR3 protein. The sample includes hundreds of thousands of distinct CDR3 sequences, 35% of them seen just once. Specimen: blood. The origin of the receptors is a woman between 40 and 50 years old with Graves' hyperthyroidism. CDR3s include the opening cysteine and the closing phenylalanine or tryptophan. The D gene is left open where the match is weak. Some rows have no size entry. The others give once, few or many, or a class for an expanded clone.

D gene	CDR3 length	clone size	V gene	J gene	CDR3 DNA	CDR3 protein
.	12	.	TRBV19	TRBJ2-7	TGTGCCAGTAGTACTGACAGGAACGAGCAGTACTTC	CASSTDRNEQYF
.	13	.	TRBV4-2	TRBJ1-1	TGTGCCAGCAGCCCGGTGGGGTTCACTGAAGCTTTCTTT	CASSPVGFTEAFF
TRBD1	13	few	TRBV28	TRBJ1-5	TGTGCCAGCAGTTTAGCCGACAGGGCTCCACAACATTTT	CASSLADRAPQHF
.	12	few	TRBV10-3	TRBJ2-5	TGTGCCAGCAACTGGAGGCAAGAGACCCAGTACTTC	CASNWRQETQYF
TRBD1	12	many	TRBV29-1	TRBJ1-2	TGCAGCGGAGGACAGGGGAACTATGGCTACACCTTC	CSGGQGNYGYTF
TRBD2	15	many	TRBV9	TRBJ2-5	TGTGCCAGCAGCCCAGGACTAGCGGCACAAGAGACCCAGTACTTC	CASSPGLAAQETQYF
TRBD2	17	few	TRBV7-8	TRBJ2-2	TGTGCCAGCAGCTCTACTAGCGGGGGACAGAACACCGGGGAGCTGTTTTTT	CASSSTSGGQNTGELFF
TRBD1	15	many	TRBV5-6	TRBJ1-2	TGTGCCAGCAGATTTTTGGCACAGGGGGCTGAGGGCTACACCTTC	CASRFLAQGAEGYTF
TRBD1	14	once	TRBV28	TRBJ1-5	TGTGCCAGCAACGGGGACAGGAATAAGCAGCCCCAGCATTTT	CASNGDRNKQPQHF
TRBD2	13	.	TRBV10-2	TRBJ2-6	TGTGCCAGCCTGGGGGGGGGGGCCAACGTCCTGACTTTC	CASLGGGANVLTF
TRBD2	13	once	TRBV10-3	TRBJ2-5	TGTGCCATCAGTGGCGGGGGAGGAGAGACCCAGTACTTC	CAISGGGGETQYF
.	16	.	TRBV10-2	TRBJ2-7	TGCGCCAGCAGTGGGGTATCCGGTATTCCAGTGGGGGAGCAGTACTTC	CASSGVSGIPVGEQYF
.	14	once	TRBV10-3	TRBJ2-7	TGTGCCAGCAGTCGCGGGATGGGGGCCTACGGGCAGTACTTC	CASSRGMGAYGQYF
.	13	.	TRBV7-2	TRBJ1-6	TGTGCCAGCAGCTTCAGCGTTAATTCACCCCTCCACTTT	CASSFSVNSPLHF
TRBD1	13	.	TRBV6-5	TRBJ1-2	TGTGCCATCAGAACGGACAGGACCTCCGGCTACACCTTC	CAIRTDRTSGYTF
TRBD2	14	few	TRBV6-5	TRBJ2-7	TGTGCCAGCAGCCACGGACTAGCTATAGAGGAGCAGTACTTC	CASSHGLAIEEQYF
.	14	many	TRBV5-5	TRBJ1-5	TGTGCCAGCAGCTCGATGAAGGCGTCTCAGCCCCAGCATTTT	CASSSMKASQPQHF
.	12	.	TRBV29-1	TRBJ1-1	TGCAGCGCCGAGGGTATAGGGGCTGAAGCTTTCTTT	CSAEGIGAEAFF
.	14	many	TRBV5-8	TRBJ1-2	TGTGCCAGCAGCTTGAGTAGGGGAAACTATGGCTACACCTTC	CASSLSRGNYGYTF
.	17	many	TRBV4-3	TRBJ2-6	TGCGCCAGCAGCCAAGATCAGGCAGGGGCTGGGGCCAACGTCCTGACTTTC	CASSQDQAGAGANVLTF
.	17	.	TRBV9	TRBJ1-1	TGTGCCAGCAGCCCCCCAGGAGGGAATTTCCCCAACACTGAAGCTTTCTTT	CASSPPGGNFPNTEAFF
.	13	.	TRBV7-2	TRBJ2-2	TGTGCCAGCCTAGCCGGTTACACCGGGGAGCTGTTTTTT	CASLAGYTGELFF
TRBD2	14	.	TRBV7-9	TRBJ2-7	TGTGCCAGCAGCCTACCGGGACTAGTGAGCGAGCAGTACTTC	CASSLPGLVSEQYF
TRBD1	18	many	TRBV7-8	TRBJ1-5	TGTGCCAGCAGCCCGGGGGCAGGGGGATCCAATAGCAATCAGCCCCAGCATTTT	CASSPGAGGSNSNQPQHF
.	17	.	TRBV9	TRBJ1-1	TGTGCCAGCCGAGGGCGAACTAAACTAGACATGAACACTGAAGCTTTCTTT	CASRGRTKLDMNTEAFF
TRBD1	14	once	TRBV29-1	TRBJ2-6	TGCAGCACGTGGACAGGGTCTGGGGCCAACGTCCTGACTTTC	CSTWTGSGANVLTF
.	16	.	TRBV24-1	TRBJ2-5	TGTGCCACCAGTGATTCCGGGACTCGACAGCGGGAGACCCAGTACTTC	CATSDSGTRQRETQYF
.	15	.	TRBV10-3	TRBJ2-7	TGTGCCACCGCTGAACAGCGGACCTCCTTAGGGGAGCAGTACTTC	CATAEQRTSLGEQYF
.	12	many	TRBV12-3/TRBV12-4	TRBJ1-1	TGTGCCAGCAGTTTTGAGGCAGTTGAAGCTTTCTTT	CASSFEAVEAFF
.	15	.	TRBV4-3	TRBJ1-4	TGCGCCAGCAGCCGTCGACAGACAACTAATGAAAAACTGTTTTTT	CASSRRQTTNEKLFF
TRBD1	17	.	TRBV3-1	TRBJ2-7	TGTGCCAGCAGCCATCGACAGGGACGCCCCGTTTCCTACGAGCAGTACTTC	CASSHRQGRPVSYEQYF
TRBD2	18	.	TRBV11-2	TRBJ2-7	TGTGCCAGCAGTTCCCAACTAGCGGGAGCTCATAATTCCTACGAGCAGTACTTC	CASSSQLAGAHNSYEQYF
.	14	few	TRBV9	TRBJ2-2	TGTGCCAGCAGCCCATTGTCGAACACCGGGGAGCTGTTTTTT	CASSPLSNTGELFF
TRBD1	14	.	TRBV19	TRBJ2-7	TGTGCCAGTAGTATGGGGACAGGGGCTCGCGAGCAGTACTTC	CASSMGTGAREQYF
TRBD1	16	.	TRBV7-9	TRBJ1-1	TGTGCCAGCAGCTTAGCGGGACAGGGGGGAAACACTGAAGCTTTCTTT	CASSLAGQGGNTEAFF
TRBD1	15	.	TRBV12-3/TRBV12-4	TRBJ2-5	TGTGCTAGTGGTTTTGCAACGGACAGGCAAGAGACCCAGTACTTC	CASGFATDRQETQYF
TRBD1	13	many	TRBV29-1	TRBJ1-1	TGCACCGCGGCAGGGGGATTGAACACTGAAGCTTTCTTT	CTAAGGLNTEAFF
.	15	.	TRBV5-6	TRBJ1-6	TGTGCCAGCAGCTTGGCGGGCAGGGATTATTTACCCCTCCACTTT	CASSLAGRDYLPLHF
.	16	.	TRBV20-1	TRBJ1-2	TGCAGTGCCGAGGGTACTAATGAGGGAAGAAACTATGGCTACACCTTC	CSAEGTNEGRNYGYTF
.	12	.	TRBV7-8	TRBJ1-1	TGTGCCAGCAGCCAATTAGAGGCTGAAGCTTTCTTT	CASSQLEAEAFF
.	14	.	TRBV20-1	TRBJ1-3	TGCAGTGCTCACACAGAGTACTCTGGAAACACCATATATTTT	CSAHTEYSGNTIYF
.	13	many	TRBV6-5	TRBJ2-5	TGTGCCAGCAGTCGTACCCCAACTGAGACCCAGTACTTC	CASSRTPTETQYF
.	15	many	TRBV15	TRBJ2-7	TGTGCCACCAGCAGAGATCGAGGGACGGGAGAAGAGCAGTACTTC	CATSRDRGTGEEQYF
.	16	few	TRBV12-3/TRBV12-4	TRBJ1-6	TGTGCCAGCAGTTTTGCCCCTAGCTCCCTAAATTCACCCCTCCACTTT	CASSFAPSSLNSPLHF